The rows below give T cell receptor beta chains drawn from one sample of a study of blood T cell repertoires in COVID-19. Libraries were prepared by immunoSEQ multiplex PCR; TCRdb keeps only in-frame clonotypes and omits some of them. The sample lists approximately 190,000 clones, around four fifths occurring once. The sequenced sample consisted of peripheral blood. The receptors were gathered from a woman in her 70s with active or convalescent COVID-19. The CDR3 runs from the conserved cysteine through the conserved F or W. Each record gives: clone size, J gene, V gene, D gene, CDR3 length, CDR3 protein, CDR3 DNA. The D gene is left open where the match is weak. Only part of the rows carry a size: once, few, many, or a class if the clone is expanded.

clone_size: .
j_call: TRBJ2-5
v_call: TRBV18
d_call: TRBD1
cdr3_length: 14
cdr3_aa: CASSRQGARETQYF
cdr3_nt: TGTGCCAGCTCTCGCCAGGGGGCGAGAGAGACCCAGTACTTC

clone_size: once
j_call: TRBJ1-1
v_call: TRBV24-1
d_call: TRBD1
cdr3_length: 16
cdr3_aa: CATSDAPWDRGVEAFF
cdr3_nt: TGTGCCACCAGTGATGCCCCGTGGGACAGGGGAGTTGAAGCTTTCTTT

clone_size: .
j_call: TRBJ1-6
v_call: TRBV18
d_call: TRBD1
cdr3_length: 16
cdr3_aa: CASSPQETGGSAPLHF
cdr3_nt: TGTGCCAGCTCACCACAGGAGACAGGGGGCTCTGCACCCCTCCACTTT

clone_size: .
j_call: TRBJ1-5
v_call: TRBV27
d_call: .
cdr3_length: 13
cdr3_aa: CASSFTGNQPQHF
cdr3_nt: TGTGCCAGCAGTTTCACAGGTAATCAGCCCCAGCATTTT

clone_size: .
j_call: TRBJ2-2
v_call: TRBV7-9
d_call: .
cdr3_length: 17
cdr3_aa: CAITGGTGTTRTGELFF
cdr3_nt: TGTGCCATCACAGGGGGGACCGGGACTACCAGAACCGGGGAGCTGTTTTTT

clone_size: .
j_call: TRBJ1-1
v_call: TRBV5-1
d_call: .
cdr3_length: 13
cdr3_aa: CASRASGGTEAFF
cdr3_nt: TGCGCCAGCAGAGCCTCGGGGGGCACTGAAGCTTTCTTT

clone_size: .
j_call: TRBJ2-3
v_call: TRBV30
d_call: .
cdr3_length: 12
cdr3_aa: CAWSSGTDTQYF
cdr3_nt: TGTGCCTGGAGTTCCGGCACAGATACGCAGTATTTT

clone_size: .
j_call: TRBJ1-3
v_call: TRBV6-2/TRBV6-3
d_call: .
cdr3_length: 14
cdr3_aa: CASSPAASGNTIYF
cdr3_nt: TGTGCCAGCAGCCCAGCCGCGTCTGGAAACACCATATATTTT

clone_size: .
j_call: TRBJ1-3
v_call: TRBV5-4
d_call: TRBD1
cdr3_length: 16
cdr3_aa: CASSLRDRDSGNTIYF
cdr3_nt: TGTGCCAGCAGCTTGAGGGACAGGGATTCAGGAAACACCATATATTTT

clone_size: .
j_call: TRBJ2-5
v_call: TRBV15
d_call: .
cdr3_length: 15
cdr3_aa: CATSRVRSFQETQYF
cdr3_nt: TGTGCCACCAGCAGAGTGAGGAGCTTCCAAGAGACCCAGTACTTC

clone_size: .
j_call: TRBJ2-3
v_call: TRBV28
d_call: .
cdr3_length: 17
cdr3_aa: CASSLGLGTGYTDTQYF
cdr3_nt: TGTGCCAGCAGTTTAGGATTAGGAACAGGTTACACAGATACGCAGTATTTT

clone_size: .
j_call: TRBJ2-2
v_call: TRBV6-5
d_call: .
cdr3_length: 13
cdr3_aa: CAGEVSNTGELFF
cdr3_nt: TGTGCTGGAGAGGTTTCGAACACCGGGGAGCTGTTTTTT

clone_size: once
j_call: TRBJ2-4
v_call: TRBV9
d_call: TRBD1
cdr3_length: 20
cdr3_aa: CASSPRGGTGEIGAKNIQYF
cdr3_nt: TGTGCCAGCAGTCCCAGGGGCGGGACAGGGGAGATTGGGGCCAAAAACATTCAGTACTTC

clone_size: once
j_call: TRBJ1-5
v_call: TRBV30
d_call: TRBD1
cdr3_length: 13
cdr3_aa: CAWSTGDNQPQHF
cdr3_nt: TGTGCCTGGAGTACAGGGGACAATCAGCCCCAGCATTTT

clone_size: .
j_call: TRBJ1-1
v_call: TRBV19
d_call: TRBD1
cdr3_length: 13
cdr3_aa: CASSPTGGTEAFF
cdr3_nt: TGTGCCAGTAGTCCAACAGGGGGAACTGAAGCTTTCTTT

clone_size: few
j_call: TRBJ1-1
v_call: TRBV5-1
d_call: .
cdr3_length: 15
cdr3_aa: CASSLVHQENTEAFF
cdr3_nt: TGCGCCAGCAGCTTGGTCCATCAGGAGAACACTGAAGCTTTCTTT

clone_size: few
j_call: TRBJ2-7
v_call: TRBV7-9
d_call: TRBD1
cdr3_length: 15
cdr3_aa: CASSRLPGGLSEQYF
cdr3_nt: TGTGCCAGCAGCCGGCTCCCAGGGGGTTTAAGCGAGCAGTACTTC

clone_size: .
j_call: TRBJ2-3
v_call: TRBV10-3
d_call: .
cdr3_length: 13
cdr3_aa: CAISEEVTDTQYF
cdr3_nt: TGTGCCATCAGTGAGGAGGTGACAGATACGCAGTATTTT

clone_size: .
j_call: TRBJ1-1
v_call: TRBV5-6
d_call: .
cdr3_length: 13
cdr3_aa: CASSLVPGTEAFF
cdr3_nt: TGTGCCAGCAGCTTGGTGCCAGGGACTGAAGCTTTCTTT

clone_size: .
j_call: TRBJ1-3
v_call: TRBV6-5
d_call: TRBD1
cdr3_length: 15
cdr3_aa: CASSYSVGQGNAIYF
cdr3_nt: TGTGCCAGCAGTTACTCGGTGGGACAGGGAAACGCCATATATTTT

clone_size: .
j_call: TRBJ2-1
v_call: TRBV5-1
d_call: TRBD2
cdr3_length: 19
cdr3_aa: CASSFSVFISGGSVNEQFF
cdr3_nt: TGCGCCAGCAGCTTCTCGGTTTTTATATCGGGCGGGAGCGTCAATGAGCAGTTCTTC

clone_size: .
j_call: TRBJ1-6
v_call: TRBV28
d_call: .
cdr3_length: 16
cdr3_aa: CASSFRGSSYNSPLHF
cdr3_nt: TGTGCCAGCAGTTTTCGGGGGAGCTCCTATAATTCACCCCTCCACTTT

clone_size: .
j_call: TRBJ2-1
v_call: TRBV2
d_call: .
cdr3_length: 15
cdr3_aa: CASSEEASFIHEQFF
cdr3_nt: TGTGCCAGCAGTGAAGAAGCTAGTTTCATCCATGAGCAGTTCTTC

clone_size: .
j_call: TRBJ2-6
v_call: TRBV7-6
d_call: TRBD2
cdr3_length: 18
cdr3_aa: CASSLFPGGGSGANVLTF
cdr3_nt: TGTGCCAGCAGCCTATTCCCCGGGGGGGGCTCTGGGGCCAACGTCCTGACTTTC

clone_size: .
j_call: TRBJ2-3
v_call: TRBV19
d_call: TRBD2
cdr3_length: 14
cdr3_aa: CASRQLAGVDTQYF
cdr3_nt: TGTGCCAGCCGTCAACTAGCGGGGGTAGATACGCAGTATTTT

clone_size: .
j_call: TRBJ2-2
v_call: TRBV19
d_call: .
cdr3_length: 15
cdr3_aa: CASSIGLLGGGELFF
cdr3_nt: TGTGCCAGTAGTATAGGACTCCTCGGGGGCGGGGAGCTGTTTTTT

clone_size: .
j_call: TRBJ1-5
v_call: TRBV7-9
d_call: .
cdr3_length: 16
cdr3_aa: CASSSSGGRLNQPQHF
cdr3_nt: TGTGCCAGCAGCTCCAGCGGGGGACGCTTAAATCAGCCCCAGCATTTT

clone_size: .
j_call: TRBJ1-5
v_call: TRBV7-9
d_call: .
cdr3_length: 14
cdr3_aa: CASSLGGGFQPQHF
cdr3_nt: TGTGCCAGCAGCTTAGGAGGGGGATTTCAGCCCCAGCATTTT